Following are 9 T cell receptor beta chains from one sample sequenced in a study of CD8 T cells in Susac syndrome. Reverse transcription of roughly 0.5 to 1 ug RNA was performed with random hexamers. TCRdb used MiXCR to reprocess the immunoSEQ multiplex PCR reads, holding one entry per CDR3 protein. Altogether 250,000 to 350,000 distinct CDR3 sequences are present, approximately 84% being singletons, with the ten largest covering about 0.11%. Source material: CD8+ T cells from PBMCs. Every receptor here comes from a human donor with multiple sclerosis.

The V and J genes are TRBV7-9 and TRBJ2-7, with D tentatively TRBD1 or TRBD2 (5 bases each). The germline V gene encodes CDR1 SEHNR and CDR2 FQNEAQ (reference sequence). V dropped 6 bases and J dropped 2 bases, with 14 bases sitting between them. The CDR3 has 14 amino acids. The CDR3 loop is CASRSTGPAYEQYF. CDR3 DNA: TGTGCCAGCAGGTCCACGGGACCGGCCTACGAGCAGTACTTC.

The gene calls are TRBV5-4 and TRBJ1-2, with TRBD1 matching 7 bases. CDR1 and CDR2 from the germline V gene are SGHNT and YYREEE (reference sequence). J gave up 2 bases and V 6 bases, and 1 base lay outside the gene matches. The CDR3 has 12 amino acids. CDR3 amino acids: CASTDRNYGYTF. In DNA form, the CDR3 reads TGTGCCAGCACGGACAGGAACTATGGCTACACCTTC.

The chain carries TRBV10-1 and TRBJ2-7, with D possibly TRBD1 on 6 matching bases. V was clipped by 7 bases and J by 5 bases, with 15 bases between them. The CDR3 runs 13 residues. In germline, CDR1 is WNHNN, CDR2 SYGVQD (reference sequence). The CDR3 sequence: CASTGGAGDEQYF. For the CDR3, the DNA is TGCGCCAGCACCGGTGGGGCAGGGGACGAGCAGTACTTC.

V and J are TRBV7-8 and TRBJ2-1, with 8 bases identical to TRBD2. V shed 6 bases and J 8 bases; nucleotides not matched to a gene: 12. The CDR3 extends over 15 amino acids. Germline values: CDR1 SGHVS, CDR2 FQNEAQ. DNA of the CDR3: TGTGCCAGCAGGCCGTCGCAGCGGGAGCGGGATGAGCAGTTCTTC. It specifies CASRPSQRERDEQFF.

The chain has TRBV2 and TRBJ2-5; the D gene could be TRBD1 or TRBD2 (5 bases each). There are 14 residues in the CDR3. Germline CDR1 is SNHLY and CDR2 is FYNNEI. The V gene lost 8 bases and the J gene lost 5 bases, with 18 bases spanning the gap. This chain's CDR3 is CASPRPLGTETQYF. As DNA, the CDR3 is TGTGCCAGCCCGAGACCCCTCGGGACGGAGACCCAGTACTTC.

The chain combines TRBV7-9 with TRBJ2-7, with D unclear. This CDR3 comprises 15 residues. Germline V gene lookup returns CDR1 SEHNR and CDR2 FQNEAQ (reference sequence). Trimming pared 6 bases from V and 3 bases from J, leaving 18 bases between. As DNA, the CDR3 is TGTGCCAGCAGTTTTAGGTGGTCGGGTATCTACGAGCAGTACTTC. It is translated as CASSFRWSGIYEQYF.

The gene calls are TRBV4-1 and TRBJ2-3, with 8 bases aligning to TRBD2. This CDR3 spans 15 amino acids. J was trimmed by 3 bases and V by 4 bases; bases with no gene match: 6. The germline V gene encodes CDR1 MGHRA and CDR2 YSYEKL. This CDR3 reads CASSREREQTDTQYF. The CDR3 DNA reads as TGCGCCAGCAGCCGAGAGCGGGAGCAAACAGATACGCAGTATTTT.

The chain combines TRBV2 with TRBJ1-6; the D gene is possibly TRBD1 (5 bases). The CDR3 runs to 14 residues. V lost 5 bases and J lost 7, with 12 bases in between. Germline V gives CDR1 SNHLY, CDR2 FYNNEI. CDR3 DNA sequence: TGTGCCAGCAGTACCCATGGGGGAAATTCACCCCTCCACTTT. Amino acid sequence: CASSTHGGNSPLHF. The full variable domain, rest sourced from reference TRBV2 and TRBJ1-6, is EPEVTQTPSHQVTQMGQEVILRCVPISNHLYFYWYRQILGQKVEFLVSFYNNEISEKSEIFDDQFSVERPDGSNFTLKIRSTKLEDSAMYFCASSTHGGNSPLHFGNGTRLTVT.

This chain joins TRBV12-3 or TRBV12-4 and TRBJ2-3; D perhaps matches TRBD2 (6 bases). This CDR3 contains 12 residues. Between the trimmed V and J ends, which lost 7 bases and 8 bases, there was a span of 13 bases. DNA of the CDR3: TGTGCCAGCACTCCGGTGGAGGGTACGCAGTATTTT. As protein: CASTPVEGTQYF.